This record looks at one T cell receptor (beta chain) sequence and its context. Libraries were prepared by immunoSEQ multiplex PCR; TCRdb keeps only in-frame clonotypes and omits some of them. The table records 15,000 to 20,000 clones, under 95% of them present only once. The sample originates from a study of T cell repertoires in ileal Crohn's disease. Germline V gene data show CDR1 as LNHDA and CDR2 as SQIVND (reference sequence). Unmatched junction bases numbered 1, after V lost 4 bases and J lost 3 bases. This CDR3 contains 14 residues. Patients were adults with ileal or ileocolonic Crohn's disease needing resection.

Input material: ileal tissue. The receptor was isolated from an adult with Crohn's disease. The chain has TRBV19 and TRBJ2-2, with 8 positions matching TRBD2. The CDR3 nucleotides read TGTGCCAGTAGTAGGCGGGGGGACACCGGGGAGCTGTTTTTT. Residues: CASSRRGDTGELFF.